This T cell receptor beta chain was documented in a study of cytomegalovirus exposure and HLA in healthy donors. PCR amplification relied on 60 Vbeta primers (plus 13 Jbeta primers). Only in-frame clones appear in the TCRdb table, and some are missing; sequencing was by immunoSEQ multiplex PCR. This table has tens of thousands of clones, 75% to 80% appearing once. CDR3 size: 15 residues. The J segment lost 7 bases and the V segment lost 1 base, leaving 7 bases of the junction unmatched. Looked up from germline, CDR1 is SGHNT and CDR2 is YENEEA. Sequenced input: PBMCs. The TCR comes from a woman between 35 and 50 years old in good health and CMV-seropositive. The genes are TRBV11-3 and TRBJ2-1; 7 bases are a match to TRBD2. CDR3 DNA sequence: TGTGCCAGCAGCTTAGGTCCTAGCGGAGGTAATGAGCAGTTCTTC. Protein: CASSLGPSGGNEQFF.